The entry below gives a single T cell receptor beta chain sequence along with its context. Its antigen is undetermined. Every donor, a Caucasian adult, lived in Nashville, Tennessee. This sample was included in a study of shared clonotypes between healthy human individuals. Genomic DNA of every subset was divided equally among multiple immunoSEQ plates. Here immunoSEQ multiplex PCR was the method, and the copy in TCRdb shows in-frame clones only, minus some. Counted here are some 2,500,000 clones, approximately 93% occurring once; the ten biggest clones make up approximately 0.35%. Overall study findings and caveats: Rarefaction showed sorted-subset sequencing was incomplete despite large depth. A reduction in generation probabilities was seen for non-shared clonotypes relative to those shared by all four donors.

The CDR3 extends over 17 amino acids. Sequencing was done on a sample of naive CD4+ T cells from PBMCs. Subset given: CD45RA+ positively selected. This sequence originates from a man in his late teens or twenties in good health. Some clones in this sample may be carry-over from other donors' samples. The chain links TRBV21-1 to TRBJ2-1; the D call in the table, TRBD2, was not verified against the DNA. TRBV21-1 is noted as a pseudogene. CDR3 DNA sequence: TGTGCCAGCAGCAAAGGGTCGAGGCTAGCGGACTACAATGAGCAGTTCTTC. The encoded protein is CASSKGSRLADYNEQFF.